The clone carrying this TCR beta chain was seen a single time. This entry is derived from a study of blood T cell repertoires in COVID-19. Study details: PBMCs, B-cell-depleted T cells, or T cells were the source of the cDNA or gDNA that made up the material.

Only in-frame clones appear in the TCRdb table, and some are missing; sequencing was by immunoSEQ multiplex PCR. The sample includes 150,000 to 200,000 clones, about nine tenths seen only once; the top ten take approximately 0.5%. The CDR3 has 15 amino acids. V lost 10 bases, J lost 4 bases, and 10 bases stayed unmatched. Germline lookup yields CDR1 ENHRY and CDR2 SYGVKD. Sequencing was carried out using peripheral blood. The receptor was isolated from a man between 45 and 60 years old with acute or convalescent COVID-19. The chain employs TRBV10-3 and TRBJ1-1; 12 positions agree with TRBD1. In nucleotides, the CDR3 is TGTGCCACCGGGACCGGGACAGGGGGCTTCACTGAAGCTTTCTTT. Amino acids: CATGTGTGGFTEAFF.